Presented here are 22 T cell receptor beta chains from one specimen sequenced in a study of blood T cell repertoires in COVID-19. Sequencing was performed with immunoSEQ multiplex PCR; in TCRdb, only in-frame clones are kept and a portion is missing. The sample lists around 200,000 clones; roughly four fifths were seen once. Source material: peripheral blood. Receptors originate from a man aged 25-40 years with active or convalescent COVID-19.

The chain employs TRBV28 and TRBJ2-1, with TRBD1 matching 9 bases. The V and J ends lost 5 bases and 9 bases, in that order; junction bases with no gene match: 8. CDR3 length: 14 residues. CDR1 and CDR2 from the germline V gene are MDHEN and SYDVKM. CDR3 loop: CASSPGQGRIEQFF. The CDR3 DNA is TGTGCCAGCAGTCCGGGACAGGGACGGATTGAGCAGTTCTTC.

In this sample, this clone turned up once. The chain carries TRBV6-5 and TRBJ2-2; no clear D. The CDR3 consists of 14 residues. The V end lost 7 bases, the J end lost 1 base, and 10 bases lay between the germline ends. Germline V CDR1 and CDR2: MNHEY, SVGAGI. The CDR3 region has the DNA TGTGCCAGCATCCGGCGGCTGAACACCGGGGAGCTGTTTTTT. Encoded protein: CASIRRLNTGELFF.

The gene calls are TRBV6-5 and TRBJ2-7; a possible D gene is TRBD1 (5 bases). From germline, CDR1 is MNHEY and CDR2 SVGAGI. This CDR3 spans 15 amino acids. V was cut by 6 bases and J by 3 bases, with 18 bases left in between. The CDR3 loop reads CASRAGQAPLYEQYF. DNA of the CDR3: TGTGCCAGCAGGGCAGGACAAGCCCCCCTCTACGAGCAGTACTTC.

V gene TRBV12-3 or TRBV12-4 combines with J gene TRBJ1-1, with no clear D. CDR3 length equals 12 residues. V was shortened by 5 bases and J by 9 bases, with 13 bases between the two germline ends. CDR3 sequence reads: CASSLRRAKAFF. CDR3 in DNA: TGTGCCAGCAGTCTACGGCGGGCTAAAGCTTTCTTT.

The rearrangement joins TRBV19 to TRBJ2-7; 8 bases fit TRBD1. V trimming: 5 bases; J trimming: 3 bases; junction bases outside the gene matches: 6. CDR3 length: 14 amino acids. Germline CDR1 LNHDA, CDR2 SQIVND (reference sequence). CDR3 sequence reads: CASSGGQGDYEQYF. CDR3 bases: TGTGCCAGTAGTGGCGGACAGGGCGACTACGAGCAGTACTTC.

This chain joins TRBV13 and TRBJ1-2; D remains ambiguous. V lost 0 bases and J lost 7, with 9 bases in between. Germline V CDR1 and CDR2: PRHDT, FYEKMQ (reference sequence). The CDR3 sequence is 13 residues long. This chain's CDR3 is CASSLGQFSGYTF. The CDR3 nucleotides are TGTGCCAGCAGCTTAGGACAGTTTTCTGGCTACACCTTC. Full variable domain (rest looked up from reference TRBV13 and TRBJ1-2): AAGVIQSPRHLIKEKRETATLKCYPIPRHDTVYWYQQGPGQDPQFLISFYEKMQSDKGSIPDRFSAQQFSDYHSELNMSSLELGDSALYFCASSLGQFSGYTFGSGTRLTVV.

The V and J genes are TRBV10-3 and TRBJ1-1; the D gene is possibly TRBD1 (5 bases). The V gene lost 7 bases and the J gene lost 1 base, with 13 bases spanning the gap. The CDR3 sequence is 14 residues long. From germline, CDR1 is ENHRY and CDR2 SYGVKD. Written as DNA, the CDR3 is TGTGCCATCACGGGGGATTTGGAGAACACTGAAGCTTTCTTT. Protein sequence: CAITGDLENTEAFF.

This clone was seen only once. The chain recombines TRBV10-3 with TRBJ1-1; 7 nucleotides align to TRBD1. The CDR3 runs to 14 residues. Losses at the gene ends were 3 bases for V and 2 bases for J; bases not matched to a gene: 3. Looked up from germline, CDR1 is ENHRY and CDR2 is SYGVKD. In nucleotides, the CDR3 is TGTGCCATCAGTGACGGGACAGTAAACACTGAAGCTTTCTTT. As protein: CAISDGTVNTEAFF.

This chain uses TRBV6-1 with TRBJ1-1, with TRBD1 matching 8 bases. V lost 4 bases and J lost 0; bases outside the gene matches: 10. This CDR3 contains 17 residues. Per the germline V gene, CDR1 is MNHNS and CDR2 is SASEGT. CDR3 DNA: TGTGCCAGCAGTGGGGACAGGACAACCATCATGAACACTGAAGCTTTCTTT. This sequence encodes CASSGDRTTIMNTEAFF.

The chain employs TRBV7-8 and TRBJ2-7; D ambiguous. V lost 1 base, J lost 4 bases, and 11 bases lay in between. Per germline, CDR1 SGHVS and CDR2 FQNEAQ. CDR3 length: 14 amino acids. DNA of the CDR3: TGTGCCAGCAGCTTAGGGCCCTTCCTTTACGAGCAGTACGTC. It specifies CASSLGPFLYEQYV.

In its sample, this clone was seen a few times. This chain uses TRBV30 with TRBJ1-2; the D is unclear. Deletions cut 0 bases from V and 7 bases from J, with 12 bases between. Germline V CDR1 and CDR2: GTSNPN, SVGIG (reference sequence). The CDR3 sequence is 13 residues long. The CDR3 sequence: CAWSVVQVAGYTF. The CDR3 nucleotides are TGTGCCTGGAGTGTAGTGCAGGTTGCTGGCTACACCTTC. The variable domain in full, with the rest retrieved from reference TRBV30 and TRBJ1-2, is SQTIHQWPATLVQPVGSPLSLECTVEGTSNPNLYWYRQAAGRGLQLLFYSVGIGQISSEVPQNLSASRPQDRQFILSSKKLLLSDSGFYLCAWSVVQVAGYTFGSGTRLTVV.

The sample holds many counts of this clone. This CDR3 reads CASSFARDEQYF. For the CDR3, the DNA is TGTGCCAGCAGTTTCGCGCGGGACGAGCAGTACTTC. V usage is TRBV28 and J usage is TRBJ2-7; the D gene is possibly TRBD2 (5 bases). Germline loops: CDR1 MDHEN, CDR2 SYDVKM. The V gene lost 3 bases and the J gene lost 5 bases, with 8 bases spanning the gap. There are 12 residues in the CDR3.

The chain carries TRBV11-3 and TRBJ2-7; TRBD1 agrees at 7 bases. CDR3 size: 16 residues. Unmatched junction bases numbered 10, after V lost 5 bases and J lost 0 bases. Looked up from germline, CDR1 is SGHNT and CDR2 is YENEEA. CDR3 sequence reads: CASSDTDRVPSYEQYF. The CDR3, as DNA: TGTGCCAGCAGCGATACCGACAGGGTCCCCTCCTACGAGCAGTACTTC.

In DNA, the CDR3 is TGTGCCAGCAGCGAGACCGGACAGGGGTGGAATTCACCCCTCCACTTT. Its protein is CASSETGQGWNSPLHF. This sequence joins TRBV14 and TRBJ1-6; the match to TRBD1 covers 9 bases. Germline CDR1 and CDR2: SGHDN and FVKESK. This CDR3 region has 16 residues. V dropped 5 bases and J dropped 7; count of bases not matched to a gene: 9.

CDR3 bases: TGTGCCAGCAGACAGATTGTTGGCTATGGCTACACCTTC. It codes for CASRQIVGYGYTF. The chain links TRBV6-5 to TRBJ1-2; D not resolved. Trimming pared 6 bases from V and 4 bases from J, leaving 12 bases between. The CDR3 extends over 13 amino acids. The V gene's germline CDR1 is MNHEY and CDR2 SVGAGI.

The chain uses TRBV30 and TRBJ2-3; D gene unclear. V was cut by 5 bases and J by 0 bases, with 15 bases left in between. The CDR3 runs 15 residues. CDR1 and CDR2 from the germline V gene are GTSNPN and SVGIG (reference sequence). The CDR3 DNA sequence: TGTGCCTGGTCCGAGCCGATTCCTAGCACAGATACGCAGTATTTT. It specifies CAWSEPIPSTDTQYF.

The V call is TRBV5-1, the J call TRBJ1-1; TRBD1 is a possible D gene (6 bases). Trimming took off 3 bases at V and 7 bases at J, with 10 bases between the two ends. The CDR3 is made up of 12 amino acids. Germline V CDR1 and CDR2: SGHRS, YFSETQ. CDR3 nucleotides: TGCGCCAGCAGCTCCGTCAGGGGTGAAGCTTTCTTT. It is translated as CASSSVRGEAFF.

J is TRBJ2-7 and V is TRBV30; TRBD2 agrees at 7 bases. This CDR3 is built from 12 residues. Germline values: CDR1 GTSNPN, CDR2 SVGIG (reference sequence). The trim removed 2 bases at V and 4 bases at J, leaving 2 bases unmatched. Written as DNA, the CDR3 is TGTGCCTGGAGTCCTAGCGGATACGAGCAGTACTTC. Its protein product is CAWSPSGYEQYF.

This chain's CDR3 is CASSPGLFGFEGQHF. The CDR3 DNA follows: TGTGCCAGCAGCCCCGGACTTTTTGGGTTTGAGGGCCAGCATTTT. V is TRBV6-5 and J is TRBJ1-5; no clear D gene. V shed 6 bases and J shed 12 bases, with 24 bases lying between them. The CDR3 contains 15 residues. Germline CDR1 and CDR2: MNHEY and SVGAGI.

This chain's CDR3 is CASFGDTGELFF. In DNA, the CDR3 is TGCGCCAGTTTCGGGGACACCGGGGAGCTGTTTTTT. The V and J genes are TRBV10-2 and TRBJ2-2; the D gene is possibly TRBD2 (5 bases). The CDR3 is 12 amino acids. V was clipped by 9 bases and J by 3 bases, with 8 bases between them. Germline-derived CDR1 and CDR2 are WSHSY and SAAADI.

The chain links TRBV20-1 to TRBJ2-3; D might be TRBD2 (6 bases). Germline CDR1 reads DFQATT; CDR2 reads SNEGSKA (reference sequence). V lost 5 bases to trimming and J lost 11 bases, with 14 bases between them. CDR3 length equals 11 residues. Here the CDR3 reads CSALLAAGQYF. DNA for the CDR3: TGCAGTGCTTTACTAGCTGCGGGGCAGTATTTT.

This clone has only a few counts. V is TRBV14 and J is TRBJ1-1; a possible D gene is TRBD1 (6 bases). The V end lost 4 bases, the J end lost 1 base, and 10 bases lay between the germline ends. This CDR3 contains 14 residues. In germline, CDR1 is SGHDN, CDR2 FVKESK. For the CDR3, the DNA is TGTGCCAGCAGCCTCCTACAGGGGAACACTGAAGCTTTCTTT. Its translation is CASSLLQGNTEAFF.